This record concerns one T cell receptor beta chain sequence. The sample comes from a study of blood T cell repertoires in COVID-19. The CDR3 spans 15 residues. V was clipped by 5 bases and J by 5 bases; unmatched bases: 9. The germline V gene has CDR1 SGHDT and CDR2 YYEEEE. Sequencing was performed with immunoSEQ multiplex PCR; in TCRdb, only in-frame clones are kept and a portion is missing. The profile shows around 700,000 clones, more than 80% of them singletons. Sequencing was performed on peripheral blood. This clonotype was sampled from a woman between 18 and 30 years old with acute or convalescent COVID-19. This chain links TRBV5-6 with TRBJ2-3; 9 nucleotides align to TRBD1. CDR3 protein: CASSDTGGLIDTQYF. The CDR3 DNA is TGTGCCAGCAGTGATACAGGGGGCTTGATAGATACGCAGTATTTT.